The T cell receptor beta chain under discussion was sequenced for a study of post-analysis software for immune sequencing data. Overall study results and limits: Patients used five TRBV segments, including TRBV5-6, TRBV5-1 and TRBV20-1, more often than controls.

Germline CDR1 reads DFQATT; CDR2 reads SNEGSKA (reference sequence). V gave up 3 bases and J gave up 5 bases, with 8 bases separating them. The CDR3 has 12 amino acids. The table lists this clonotype with a count of one. What it binds is unknown. Every TCR beta cDNA library bore unique molecular identifiers. TCRdb itself ran the PCR reads through MiXCR, one entry per CDR3 protein. The sample includes 820,000 or so distinct CDR3 sequences, approximately 50% of them seen just once. This receptor was obtained from a girl aged 10 to 17 with multiple sclerosis. Sequenced sample: blood. V gene TRBV20-1 combines with J gene TRBJ2-1; no definite D call. The CDR3 loop reads CSARPVNNEQFF. Written as DNA, the CDR3 is TGCAGTGCTAGGCCAGTTAACAATGAGCAGTTCTTC.